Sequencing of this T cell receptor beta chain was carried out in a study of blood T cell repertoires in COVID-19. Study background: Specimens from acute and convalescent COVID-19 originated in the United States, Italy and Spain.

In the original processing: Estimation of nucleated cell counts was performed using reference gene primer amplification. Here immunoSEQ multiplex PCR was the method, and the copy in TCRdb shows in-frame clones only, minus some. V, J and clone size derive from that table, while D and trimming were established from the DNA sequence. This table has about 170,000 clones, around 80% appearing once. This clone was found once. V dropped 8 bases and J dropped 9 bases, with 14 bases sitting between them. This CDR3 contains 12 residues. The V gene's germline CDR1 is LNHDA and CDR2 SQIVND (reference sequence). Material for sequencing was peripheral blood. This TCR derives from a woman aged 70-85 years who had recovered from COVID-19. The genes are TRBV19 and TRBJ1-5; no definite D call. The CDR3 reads CASAPTHPPQHF. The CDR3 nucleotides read TGTGCCAGTGCCCCGACTCACCCGCCCCAGCATTTT.